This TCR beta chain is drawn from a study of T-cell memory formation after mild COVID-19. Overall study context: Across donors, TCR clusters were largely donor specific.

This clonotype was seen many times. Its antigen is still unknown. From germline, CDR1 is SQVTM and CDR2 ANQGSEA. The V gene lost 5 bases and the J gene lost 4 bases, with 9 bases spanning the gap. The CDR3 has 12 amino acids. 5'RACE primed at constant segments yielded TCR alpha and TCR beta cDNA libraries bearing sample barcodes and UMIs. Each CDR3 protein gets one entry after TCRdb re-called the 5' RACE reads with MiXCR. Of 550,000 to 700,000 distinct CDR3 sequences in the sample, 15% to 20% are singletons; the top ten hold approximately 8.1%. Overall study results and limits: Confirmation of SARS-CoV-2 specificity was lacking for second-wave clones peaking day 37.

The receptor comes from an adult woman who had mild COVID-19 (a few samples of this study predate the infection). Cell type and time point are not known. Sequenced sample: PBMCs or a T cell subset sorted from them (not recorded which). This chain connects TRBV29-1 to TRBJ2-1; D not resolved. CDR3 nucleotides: TGCAGCGTTCGTCTCAATTACAATGAGCAGTTCTTC. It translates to CSVRLNYNEQFF.